A selection of T cell receptor beta chains follows, all from one sample in a study of tissue T cells after allogeneic stem cell transplantation. This table comes from immunoSEQ multiplex PCR, and its TCRdb copy is limited to in-frame clones, with some not included. Of about 2,000 clones listed, approximately 60% were seen once; the top ten hold approximately 18%. The source material was transverse colon tissue, sampled at autopsy. The receptors were gathered from an older male patient with steroid-refractory graft-versus-host disease after an allogeneic stem cell transplant. Some T cells here may be from the graft donor. Each CDR3 is given with its conserved first and last residue. Fields, in order: CDR3 DNA, CDR3 protein, clone size, J gene, V gene, D gene. D genes are given only for firm matches. Rows give clone size only sometimes, using once, few, many, or a class for an expanded clone.

TGTGCCGCATGTAGACAGGGTAACACTGAAGCTTTCTTT	CAACRQGNTEAFF	few	TRBJ1-1	TRBV10-3	TRBD1
TGTGCCAGCAGCACGGAGCAGAATCAGCCCCAGCATTTT	CASSTEQNQPQHF	.	TRBJ1-5	TRBV7-2	.
TGCGCCAGCAGCTTGGCAGGGTCGGGGACCTACGAGCAGTACTTC	CASSLAGSGTYEQYF	large	TRBJ2-7	TRBV5-1	.
TGTGCCAGCAGTCGAGGGAACTCCTACGAGCAGTACTTC	CASSRGNSYEQYF	.	TRBJ2-7	TRBV12-3/TRBV12-4	.
TGTGCCAGCAGCTTCTACCGGGGCAATCAGCCCCAGCATTTT	CASSFYRGNQPQHF	.	TRBJ1-5	TRBV11-3	.
TGTGCCACCGGGACTAGCGACAATGAGCAGTTCTTC	CATGTSDNEQFF	.	TRBJ2-1	TRBV4-2	TRBD2
TGTGCCGAATACAGGACAGACGAGCAGTACTTC	CAEYRTDEQYF	few	TRBJ2-7	TRBV9	.
TGTGCCAGCAGTTACTATTACGAGCAGTACTTC	CASSYYYEQYF	.	TRBJ2-7	TRBV6-2/TRBV6-3	.
TGTGCCAGCAGCTTGTTCGGGACAGGGGATAACTATGGCTACACCTTC	CASSLFGTGDNYGYTF	.	TRBJ1-2	TRBV5-6	TRBD1
TGTGCCAGCTCACCAAGTATAAGCAATCAGCCCCAGCATTTT	CASSPSISNQPQHF	few	TRBJ1-5	TRBV18	.
TGTGCCAGCAGTGAAGCTTCAGGGTACGGCTACACCTTC	CASSEASGYGYTF	few	TRBJ1-2	TRBV6-1	.
TGCGCCAGCAGCCAAGCCCGAGTACGGAACACTGAAGCTTTCTTT	CASSQARVRNTEAFF	few	TRBJ1-1	TRBV4-1	.
TGTGCCAGTAGTTCGAGCGGGGGCCGGAATACGCAGTATTTT	CASSSSGGRNTQYF	.	TRBJ2-3	TRBV19	TRBD2
TGCGCCAGCAGCTTGGCCTTGGGTCCCTACGAGCAGTACTTC	CASSLALGPYEQYF	few	TRBJ2-7	TRBV5-1	.
TGCGCCAGCAGCTTGACTCAGCCTTATGGCTACACCTTC	CASSLTQPYGYTF	.	TRBJ1-2	TRBV5-1	.
TGTGCCAGCAGCCAAGATCAAGGGATGGGGACCCAGTACTTC	CASSQDQGMGTQYF	.	TRBJ2-5	TRBV4-2	.
TGCGCCAGCAGCCAAGAGATCCAGGGGACCTATGGCTACACCTTC	CASSQEIQGTYGYTF	large	TRBJ1-2	TRBV4-3	.
TGCGCCAGCAGCTTGGCGGATAGTACCTACGAGCAGTACTTC	CASSLADSTYEQYF	.	TRBJ2-7	TRBV5-1	.
TGCGCCAGCACCCTTGTCAGGAGCAGGGGGTCGTATGCCTCGAACACCGGGGAGCTGTTTTTT	CASTLVRSRGSYASNTGELFF	once	TRBJ2-2	TRBV10-2	TRBD1
TGTGCCAGCAGTTCCGGGGGGGGGAACATTCAGTACTTC	CASSSGGGNIQYF	.	TRBJ2-4	TRBV12-3/TRBV12-4	TRBD2
TGCGCCAGCAGCTTGGAACTGACTGCTAGTACCGGGGAGCTGTTTTTT	CASSLELTASTGELFF	.	TRBJ2-2	TRBV5-1	.
TGTGCCAGCAGCTCTAAATCTCGGGACTCAACCTATGAAAAACTGTTTTTT	CASSSKSRDSTYEKLFF	.	TRBJ1-4	TRBV5-5	.
TGTGCCAGCAGCTTAGGCTCAGGGGTTAACTATGGCTACACCTTC	CASSLGSGVNYGYTF	few	TRBJ1-2	TRBV7-9	.
TGTGCCAGCAGCAGGGGCCCCTCGGGGTCACCCCTCCACTTT	CASSRGPSGSPLHF	.	TRBJ1-6	TRBV7-3	.
TGTGCCAGCAGCTTATATTGGAAGGTGTTCATGAACACTGAAGCTTTCTTT	CASSLYWKVFMNTEAFF	.	TRBJ1-1	TRBV7-2	.
TGTGCCAGCGGCTCAGGGTCGACTAATGAAAAACTGTTTTTT	CASGSGSTNEKLFF	.	TRBJ1-4	TRBV6-5	.
TGTGCCAGCTCTCGGACAGGGGTAGGGACAGATACGCAGTATTTT	CASSRTGVGTDTQYF	.	TRBJ2-3	TRBV2	TRBD1
TGTGCCAGCAGTTTGGAAAGGTTGGGCTTTACAGATACGCAGTATTTT	CASSLERLGFTDTQYF	large	TRBJ2-3	TRBV27	.